The 18 T cell receptor beta chains presented below share a single source sample, sequenced in a study of OX40 agonist ivuxolimab in advanced cancers. The table came from immunoSEQ multiplex PCR; TCRdb's copy has only in-frame clones and leaves some out. The sample lists about 85,000 clones, 80% to 90% seen once, with just under 2% in the top ten. The sample was CD4+ or CD8+ T cells sorted from blood, taken in a trial of the OX40 agonist ivuxolimab. These receptor sequences come from an adult with an advanced solid tumor such as melanoma, head and neck, liver or kidney cancer.

The rearrangement links TRBV7-2 to TRBJ2-2, with 8 nucleotides matching TRBD1. The CDR3 is 15 amino acids. CDR1 is SGHTA and CDR2 is FQGNSA in the germline V gene. The V and J ends lost 5 bases and 5 bases, in that order; junction bases with no gene match: 7. The CDR3 reads CASSLDRGGTGELFF. The CDR3 DNA reads TGTGCCAGCAGCCTAGACAGGGGAGGAACCGGGGAGCTGTTTTTT.

With regard to this clone: This same CDR3 is encoded by further DNA sequences in the sample. The rearrangement uses TRBV2 and TRBJ2-5; D ambiguous. Per the germline V gene, CDR1 is SNHLY and CDR2 is FYNNEI. With 3 bases removed from V and 2 bases from J, the gap between germline ends came to 10 bases. This CDR3 has 14 amino acids. The CDR3 here is CASSDLTGQETQYF. In DNA form, the CDR3 reads TGTGCCAGCAGTGATCTCACTGGGCAAGAGACCCAGTACTTC.

The CDR3 reads CASSFNRGRTEAFF. In DNA, the CDR3 is TGTGCCAGCAGTTTCAACAGGGGGCGAACTGAAGCTTTCTTT. The rearrangement joins TRBV28 to TRBJ1-1; 9 bases are shared with TRBD1. CDR3 length equals 14 residues. Germline CDR1 is MDHEN and CDR2 is SYDVKM. Trimming took 3 bases from V and 5 from J; bases not matched to a gene: 4.

The V gene is TRBV4-3, the J gene TRBJ1-3, with D hard to call. This CDR3 spans 13 amino acids. Germline V gives CDR1 LGHNA, CDR2 YSLEER. V lost 1 base and J 8 bases, leaving 9 bases between the germline ends. The chain's CDR3 is CASSQGGEDTIYF. The CDR3 region has the DNA TGCGCCAGCAGCCAAGGCGGCGAGGACACCATATATTTT.

This clone was observed once. The gene calls are TRBV2 and TRBJ2-2; no reliable D call. The V gene lost 6 bases and the J gene lost 0 bases, with 8 bases spanning the gap. The CDR3 is 14 amino acids. The germline CDR1 and CDR2 sequences are SNHLY and FYNNEI. The CDR3 nucleotides are TGTGCCAGCAGAACAGTTTCGAACACCGGGGAGCTGTTTTTT. It yields the protein CASRTVSNTGELFF.

This chain's CDR3 is CASSVAGQGSYEQYF. CDR3 nucleotides: TGTGCCAGCAGCGTAGCCGGGCAGGGGTCGTACGAGCAGTACTTC. V is TRBV9 and J is TRBJ2-7, with a weak D call TRBD1 (6 bases). Trimming left V 0 bases short and J 4 bases short, with 14 bases between. Germline V gives CDR1 SGDLS, CDR2 YYNGEE. The length of the CDR3 is 15 residues.

The rearrangement links TRBV6-5 to TRBJ2-3; 7 positions agree with TRBD1. The trim removed 6 bases at V and 0 bases at J, leaving 6 bases unmatched. This CDR3 region has 15 residues. Per the germline V gene, CDR1 is MNHEY and CDR2 is SVGAGI. The CDR3 DNA reads as TGTGCCAGCAGGGTACAGACAGGGAGCACAGATACGCAGTATTTT. As protein: CASRVQTGSTDTQYF.

This clone was counted a single time. The rearrangement links TRBV5-5 to TRBJ1-2; 7 bases are shared with TRBD1. CDR3 size: 14 residues. Germline-derived CDR1 and CDR2 are SGHKS and YYEKEE (reference sequence). J lost 4 bases, V lost 7 bases, and 10 bases had no gene match. CDR3 sequence: CASQSGRGFYGYTF. Here the CDR3 DNA reads TGTGCCAGCCAAAGTGGCAGGGGGTTCTATGGCTACACCTTC.

This clone has a handful of counts. This sequence joins TRBV19 and TRBJ1-6; unclear D gene. The germline gives CDR1 LNHDA, CDR2 SQIVND (reference sequence). The V and J ends lost 7 bases and 10 bases respectively, with 17 bases between them. The CDR3 sequence is 14 residues long. The CDR3 coding sequence is TGTGCCAGTATGGTCGGCCTTAGGATATCACCCCTCCACTTT. As protein: CASMVGLRISPLHF. Full variable domain (remainder filled in from reference TRBV19 and TRBJ1-6): DGGITQSPKYLFRKEGQNVTLSCEQNLNHDAMYWYRQDPGQGLRLIYYSQIVNDFQKGDIAEGYSVSREKKESFPLTVTSAQKNPTAFYLCASMVGLRISPLHFGNGTRLTVT.

The chain uses TRBV15 and TRBJ1-6; D perhaps matches TRBD1 (6 bases). The CDR3 has 18 residues. The ends were cut back, 1 base at V and 0 bases at J, with 13 bases in the middle. In germline, CDR1 is LNHNV, CDR2 YYDKDF (reference sequence). The CDR3: CATSRGQTGSSYNSPLHF. The CDR3 DNA is TGTGCCACCAGCAGAGGTCAAACAGGGAGCTCCTATAATTCACCCCTCCACTTT. Based on the CDR3 plus reference TRBV15 and TRBJ1-6, the full variable domain is DAMVIQNPRYQVTQFGKPVTLSCSQTLNHNVMYWYQQKSSQAPKLLFHYYDKDFNNEADTPDNFQSRRPNTSFCFLDIRSPGLGDTAMYLCATSRGQTGSSYNSPLHFGNGTRLTVT.

This chain links TRBV5-4 with TRBJ2-3; D not certain. Germline assignment: CDR1 SGHNT and CDR2 YYREEE (reference sequence). The CDR3 length is 12 residues. V lost 0 bases to trimming and J lost 6 bases, with 5 bases between them. The CDR3 loop reads CASSLDRDTQYF. CDR3 nucleotide sequence: TGTGCCAGCAGCTTGGATCGGGATACGCAGTATTTT.

The chain links TRBV19 to TRBJ1-5; D is undetermined. Germline values: CDR1 LNHDA, CDR2 SQIVND (reference sequence). There are 12 residues in the CDR3. The V gene lost 3 bases and the J gene lost 5 bases, with 5 bases spanning the gap. CDR3 DNA: TGTGCCAGTAGTATCGGGGATCAGCCCCAGCATTTT. This codes for CASSIGDQPQHF.

This chain connects TRBV5-1 to TRBJ2-1, with 11 bases lining up with TRBD2. CDR3 size: 16 residues. The germline CDR1 and CDR2 sequences are SGHRS and YFSETQ. Germline trimming cut 6 bases from V and 6 bases from J; bases unmatched to any gene: 11. In DNA, the CDR3 is TGCGCCAGCAATCCACTCTCGGGACTAGCGGTCAATGAGCAGTTCTTC. It is translated as CASNPLSGLAVNEQFF.

V usage is TRBV15 and J usage is TRBJ2-2; no clear D. Germline assignment: CDR1 LNHNV and CDR2 YYDKDF (reference sequence). V shed 0 bases and J shed 2 bases, with 4 bases lying between them. The CDR3 extends over 14 amino acids. The CDR3 is CATSRDFNTGELFF. CDR3 coding DNA: TGTGCCACCAGCAGAGATTTCAACACCGGGGAGCTGTTTTTT.

V usage is TRBV6-6 and J usage is TRBJ1-4; D gene ambiguous. Trimming took 10 bases from V and 8 from J, leaving 23 bases between them. CDR3 size: 15 residues. Germline V gene lookup returns CDR1 MNHNY and CDR2 SVGAGI (reference sequence). This CDR3 reads CATKSPDQSGEKLFF. The CDR3 DNA reads as TGTGCCACCAAATCGCCCGACCAATCGGGGGAAAAACTGTTTTTT.

This chain uses TRBV27 with TRBJ1-5; TRBD1 aligns across 9 bases. The CDR3 covers 13 residues. The trim removed 6 bases at V and 7 bases at J, leaving 4 bases unmatched. Per germline, CDR1 MNHEY and CDR2 SMNVEV (reference sequence). The CDR3 loop reads CASRMTGGQPQHF. CDR3 sequence (DNA): TGTGCCAGCAGAATGACAGGGGGACAGCCCCAGCATTTT.

The chain employs TRBV27 and TRBJ2-1, with a possible D match to TRBD2 (7 bases). Germline CDR1 MNHEY, CDR2 SMNVEV (reference sequence). There are 14 residues in the CDR3. V was cut by 1 base and J by 6 bases, with 10 bases left in between. This CDR3 reads CASSLFRGANEQFF. DNA of the CDR3: TGTGCCAGCAGTTTATTCCGGGGGGCCAATGAGCAGTTCTTC.

The chain employs TRBV30 and TRBJ2-3; no firm D call. Trimming took 7 bases from V and 3 from J, leaving 14 bases between them. This CDR3 has 13 residues. Germline CDR1 and CDR2: GTSNPN and SVGIG (reference sequence). DNA of the CDR3: TGTGCCTTAAACCGGGTTCCAACAGATACGCAGTATTTT. This sequence encodes CALNRVPTDTQYF.